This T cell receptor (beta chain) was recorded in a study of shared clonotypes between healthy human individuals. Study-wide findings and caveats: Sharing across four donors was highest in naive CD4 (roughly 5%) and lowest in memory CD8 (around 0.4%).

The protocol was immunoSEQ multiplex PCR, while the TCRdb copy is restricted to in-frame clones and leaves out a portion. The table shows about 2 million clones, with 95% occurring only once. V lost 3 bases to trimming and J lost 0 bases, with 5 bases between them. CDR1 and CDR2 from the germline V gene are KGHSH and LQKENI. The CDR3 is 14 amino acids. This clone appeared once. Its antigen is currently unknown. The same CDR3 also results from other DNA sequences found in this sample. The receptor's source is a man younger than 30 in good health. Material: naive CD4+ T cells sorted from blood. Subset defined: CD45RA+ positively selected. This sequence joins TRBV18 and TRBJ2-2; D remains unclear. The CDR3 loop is CASSPPTNTGELFF. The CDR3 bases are TGTGCCAGCTCACCTCCAACGAACACCGGGGAGCTGTTTTTT. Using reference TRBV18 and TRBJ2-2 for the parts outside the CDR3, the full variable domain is NAGVMQNPRHLVRRRGQEARLRCSPMKGHSHVYWYRQLPEEGLKFMVYLQKENIIDESGMPKERFSAEFPKEGPSILRIQQVVRGDSAAYFCASSPPTNTGELFFGEGSRLTVL.